This T cell receptor (beta chain) is drawn from a study of a mutant IDH1 vaccine in newly diagnosed glioma. Turning to the study itself: Eight vaccinations were given in weeks 1, 3, 5, 7, 11, 15, 19 and 23. Vaccine administration was initiated 4-6 weeks following radiotherapy alone, or with temozolomide cycles. Radiotherapy, temozolomide, or both had been given previously, and both were given to most.

Worth noting for this clone: Antigen specificity is unknown.

The sample's time point: week 11, during vaccination. Doses of 300 ug of mutant IDH1 20-mer peptide were given with topical imiquimod. Trimming cost V 6 bases and J 3 bases; bases outside gene matches: 5. This CDR3 is 14 amino acids long. The V gene's germline CDR1 is SGHVS and CDR2 FQNEAQ. The table came from immunoSEQ multiplex PCR; TCRdb's copy has only in-frame clones and leaves some out. The table records about 64,000 clones, approximately 84% of them present only once. The sequencing used PBMCs, collected from a glioma patient whose treatment included an IDH1 peptide vaccine. This chain uses TRBV7-8 with TRBJ1-1, with 9 bases fitting TRBD1. The source of this sequence is a woman between 50 and 59 years old with glioma. The CDR3, as DNA: TGTGCCAGCAGTCTCCGGGACAGGGACACTGAAGCTTTCTTT. Translating it yields CASSLRDRDTEAFF.